These 22 T cell receptor beta chains originate from one sample sequenced in a study of spatial heterogeneity in lung cancer. General study results and limits: Tumor mutation counts were tracked by expanded intratumoral alpha and beta TCR counts.

From the 5' RACE reads, TCRdb called clonotypes with MiXCR, one entry per CDR3 protein. The sample lists around 15,000 distinct CDR3 sequences, approximately 7% seen once, with approximately 8.7% in the top ten. Time point given: sample taken at primary tumor resection. No antigens are known for them. Specimen: lung tumor tissue, collected at surgery. All receptors come from a male donor with early-stage non-small cell lung cancer.

The chain joins TRBV10-3 to TRBJ1-3; the D gene is possibly TRBD1 (5 bases). V was shortened by 2 bases and J by 0 bases, with 8 bases between the two germline ends. Germline V lookup: CDR1 ENHRY, CDR2 SYGVKD. The CDR3 is 15 amino acids. The chain's CDR3 is CAISEGAYSGNTIYF. CDR3 in DNA: TGTGCCATCAGTGAGGGGGCATACTCTGGAAACACCATATATTTT.

The genes are TRBV5-5 and TRBJ2-5, with a tentative D call TRBD2 (6 bases). With 2 bases removed from V and 2 bases from J, the gap between germline ends came to 16 bases. The CDR3 is 16 residues long. Germline CDR1 reads SGHKS; CDR2 reads YYEKEE (reference sequence). CDR3 residues: CASSFGSGEGQETQYF. CDR3 in DNA: TGTGCCAGCAGCTTCGGGTCGGGAGAAGGGCAAGAGACCCAGTACTTC. The full variable domain, in which reference TRBV5-5 and TRBJ2-5 provide the parts outside the CDR3, is DAGVTQSPTHLIKTRGQQVTLRCSPISGHKSVSWYQQVLGQGPQFIFQYYEKEERGRGNFPDRFSARQFPNYSSELNVNALLLGDSALYLCASSFGSGEGQETQYFGPGTRLLVL.

The chain links TRBV5-1 to TRBJ1-2, with a possible D match to TRBD1 (5 bases). Trimming removed 2 bases from V and 7 bases from J, with 12 bases in between. The CDR3 has 13 amino acids. From germline, CDR1 is SGHRS and CDR2 YFSETQ. CDR3 DNA sequence: TGCGCCAGCAGCTTCAGCAGGGAAGGTGGCTACACCTTC. Amino acids: CASSFSREGGYTF.

This clonotype showed up just a few times. V usage is TRBV20-1 and J usage is TRBJ1-2; D call uncertain. Germline loops: CDR1 DFQATT, CDR2 SNEGSKA (reference sequence). Trimming pared 0 bases from V and 8 bases from J, leaving 10 bases between. The CDR3 spans 12 residues. CDR3 amino acids: CSARDCLRGYTF. As DNA, the CDR3 is TGCAGTGCTAGAGATTGCCTCAGGGGCTACACCTTC.

Within the sample, this clonotype is medium-sized. The chain couples TRBV27 to TRBJ1-1, with D perhaps TRBD1 (6 bases). Germline CDR1 and CDR2: MNHEY and SMNVEV (reference sequence). The CDR3 is 14 amino acids. Trimming took off 4 bases at V and 2 bases at J, with 11 bases between the two ends. CDR3 DNA sequence: TGTGCCAGCAGTTATCGGACAGAAAACACTGAAGCTTTCTTT. Translation gives CASSYRTENTEAFF.

The rearrangement joins TRBV12-3 or TRBV12-4 to TRBJ1-1; maybe TRBD1 (5 bases). V gave up 3 bases and J gave up 9 bases, with 11 bases separating them. The CDR3 has 12 residues. The CDR3 DNA reads TGTGCCAGCAGTTTTCGAGGGGCCAAAGCTTTCTTT. It translates to CASSFRGAKAFF.

The chain uses TRBV20-1 and TRBJ1-5; D is possibly TRBD1 (5 bases). The ends were cut back, 3 bases at V and 3 bases at J, with 15 bases in the middle. The CDR3 is 15 residues long. Germline V gene lookup returns CDR1 DFQATT and CDR2 SNEGSKA (reference sequence). The CDR3 here is CSASNSRDPNQPQHF. DNA of the CDR3: TGCAGTGCTAGCAACTCCCGGGACCCCAATCAGCCCCAGCATTTT.

The chain employs TRBV6-2 or TRBV6-3 and TRBJ2-1; D is uncertain. Per germline, CDR1 MNHEY and CDR2 SVGEGT. V was pared by 1 base and J by 7 bases, with 5 bases between. CDR3 length: 12 amino acids. The CDR3 sequence: CASSYWGNEQFF. The CDR3 region has the DNA TGTGCCAGCAGTTACTGGGGAAATGAGCAGTTCTTC.

At least ten counts were recorded for this clonotype. The chain is built from TRBV3-1 and TRBJ1-4; D uncertain. Trimming stripped 5 bases from V and 1 base from J, with 14 bases between. The CDR3 runs to 16 residues. Looked up from germline, CDR1 is LGHDT and CDR2 is YNNKEL (reference sequence). Here the CDR3 reads CASSFQLGRTNEKLFF. The CDR3 nucleotides read TGTGCCAGCAGCTTTCAATTGGGTCGAACTAATGAAAAACTGTTTTTT.

In this sample, this clonotype is medium-sized (0.01 to 0.1%). The chain carries TRBV19 and TRBJ2-2, with D perhaps being TRBD1 or TRBD2 (5 bases each). Germline CDR1 is LNHDA and CDR2 is SQIVND (reference sequence). The CDR3 consists of 21 residues. V was shortened by 5 bases and J by 0 bases, with 28 bases between the two germline ends. In DNA form, the CDR3 reads TGTGCCAGTAGTTACCTCAAGGGACGGCGTGAGACGTTCGCGAACACCGGGGAGCTGTTTTTT. Amino acid sequence: CASSYLKGRRETFANTGELFF.

In this sample, this clonotype turned up many times. V and J are TRBV6-5 and TRBJ2-2; D remains ambiguous. Germline loops: CDR1 MNHEY, CDR2 SVGAGI. The CDR3 is 15 amino acids. V shed 6 bases and J shed 0 bases, with 11 bases lying between them. The CDR3 bases are TGTGCCAGCAGCCCGGACGGACCGAACACCGGGGAGCTGTTTTTT. Protein: CASSPDGPNTGELFF.

This clonotype was observed at least ten times. The genes are TRBV18 and TRBJ2-7, with 14 nucleotides matching TRBD2. With V trimmed by 3 bases and J by 3 bases, 1 base remained unmatched. Germline lookup yields CDR1 KGHSH and CDR2 LQKENI. The CDR3 is 15 residues long. The CDR3 bases are TGTGCCAGCTCACCCGGGACTAGCGGGAGCTACGAGCAGTACTTC. This codes for CASSPGTSGSYEQYF.

The genes are TRBV15 and TRBJ1-2, with 7 bases fitting TRBD1. The germline CDR1 and CDR2 sequences are LNHNV and YYDKDF (reference sequence). V dropped 5 bases and J dropped 5; count of bases not matched to a gene: 8. The CDR3 is 14 amino acids. The CDR3 reads CATSGRTGDYGYTF. The CDR3 DNA reads as TGTGCCACCAGCGGGAGAACAGGGGATTATGGCTACACCTTC.

This clonotype is medium-sized. V gene TRBV12-3 or TRBV12-4 combines with J gene TRBJ2-2; D remains ambiguous. The CDR3 has 15 residues. The V gene lost 1 base and the J gene lost 0 bases, with 6 bases spanning the gap. The CDR3 region is CASSLDIANTGELFF. Written as DNA, the CDR3 is TGTGCCAGCAGTTTAGATATTGCGAACACCGGGGAGCTGTTTTTT.

By frequency in the sample, this clonotype is medium-sized. The CDR3 loop is CSVGGGQRNTEAFF. CDR3 in DNA: TGCAGCGTCGGCGGCGGCCAGCGGAACACTGAAGCTTTCTTT. This chain connects TRBV29-1 to TRBJ1-1, with D uncertain. The CDR3 sequence is 14 residues long. Deletions cut 6 bases from V and 1 base from J, with 15 bases between. The V gene's germline CDR1 is SQVTM and CDR2 ANQGSEA.

Ten or more counts support this clonotype. This chain connects TRBV4-2 to TRBJ2-2, with D possibly being TRBD1 (6 bases). Trimming pared 1 base from V and 4 bases from J, leaving 16 bases between. The CDR3 totals 17 residues. Germline V gene sequence: CDR1 LGHNA, CDR2 YNFKEQ. CDR3 coding DNA: TGTGCCAGCAGCCAAGGAGGGCAGGGGCTTCCCACCGGGGAGCTGTTTTTT. Translating gives CASSQGGQGLPTGELFF.

The chain employs TRBV5-6 and TRBJ2-5; no reliable D call. Germline V gene data show CDR1 as SGHDT and CDR2 as YYEEEE. The CDR3 extends over 14 amino acids. The ends were cut back, 3 bases at V and 4 bases at J, with 13 bases in the middle. The CDR3 reads CASSSAGLVETQYF. Written as DNA, the CDR3 is TGTGCCAGCAGCTCGGCAGGCTTAGTAGAGACCCAGTACTTC.

J is TRBJ2-3 and V is TRBV7-3; 8 bases are shared with TRBD1. CDR3 length: 14 residues. V trimming: 5 bases; J trimming: 3 bases; junction bases outside the gene matches: 4. Germline CDR1 is SGHTA and CDR2 is FQGTGA. This chain's CDR3 is CASSRDRSTDTQYF. The CDR3, as DNA: TGTGCCAGCAGCAGGGACAGGTCAACAGATACGCAGTATTTT.

Many counts were recorded for this clonotype. CDR3 sequence: CASSLTGTGELFF. CDR3 DNA sequence: TGTGCCAGCAGCCTGACAGGGACCGGGGAGCTGTTTTTT. The chain recombines TRBV7-3 with TRBJ2-2; 7 bases line up with TRBD1. This CDR3 comprises 13 residues. Germline CDR1 is SGHTA and CDR2 is FQGTGA. After removal of 5 bases from V and 5 bases from J, the junction contained 2 bases not matched to a gene.

The chain combines TRBV20-1 with TRBJ2-5; D possibly corresponds to TRBD1 (6 bases). This CDR3 spans 13 amino acids. Germline V lookup: CDR1 DFQATT, CDR2 SNEGSKA (reference sequence). V was cut by 3 bases and J by 4 bases, with 12 bases left in between. CDR3 nucleotides: TGCAGTGCTAGCCGGACAGAGGGAGAGACCCAGTACTTC. It encodes CSASRTEGETQYF.

This rearrangement joins TRBV7-8 to TRBJ2-4; D perhaps matches TRBD2 (5 bases). In germline, CDR1 is SGHVS, CDR2 FQNEAQ. V was cut by 2 bases and J by 5 bases, with 13 bases left in between. This CDR3 has 15 amino acids. The CDR3 sequence is CASSLRIGRENIQYF. CDR3 nucleotide sequence: TGTGCCAGCAGCTTAAGGATAGGGAGAGAAAACATTCAGTACTTC.

In its sample, this clonotype was seen many times. The genes are TRBV6-1 and TRBJ1-1; D is uncertain. Germline loops: CDR1 MNHNS, CDR2 SASEGT. This CDR3 has 13 residues. Trimming took 2 bases from V and 2 from J, leaving 6 bases between them. CDR3 sequence: CASSESGNTEAFF. Here the CDR3 DNA reads TGTGCCAGCAGTGAAAGCGGAAACACTGAAGCTTTCTTT.